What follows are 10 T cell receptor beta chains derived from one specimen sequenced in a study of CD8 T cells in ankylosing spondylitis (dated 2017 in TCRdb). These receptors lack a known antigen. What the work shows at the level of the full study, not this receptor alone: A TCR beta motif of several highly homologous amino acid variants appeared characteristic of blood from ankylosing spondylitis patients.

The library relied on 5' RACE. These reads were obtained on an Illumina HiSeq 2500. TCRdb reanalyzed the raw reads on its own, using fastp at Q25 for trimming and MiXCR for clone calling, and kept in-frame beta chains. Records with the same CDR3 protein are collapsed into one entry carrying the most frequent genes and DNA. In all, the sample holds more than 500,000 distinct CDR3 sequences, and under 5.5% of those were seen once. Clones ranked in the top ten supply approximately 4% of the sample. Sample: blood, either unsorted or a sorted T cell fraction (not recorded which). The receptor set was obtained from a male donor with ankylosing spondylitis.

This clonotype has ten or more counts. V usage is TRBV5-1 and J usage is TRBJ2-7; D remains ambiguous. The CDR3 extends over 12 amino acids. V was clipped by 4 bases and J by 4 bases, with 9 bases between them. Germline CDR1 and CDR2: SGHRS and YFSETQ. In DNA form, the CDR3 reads TGCGCCAGCAGCATGGAGCGATACGAGCAGTACTTC. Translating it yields CASSMERYEQYF.

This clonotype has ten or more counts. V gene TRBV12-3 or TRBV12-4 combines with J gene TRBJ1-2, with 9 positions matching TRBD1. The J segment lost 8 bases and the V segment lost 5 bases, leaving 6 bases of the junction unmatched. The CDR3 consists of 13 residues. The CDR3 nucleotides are TGTGCCAGCAGTGTTACAGGGGGCTGGGGCTACACCTTC. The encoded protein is CASSVTGGWGYTF.

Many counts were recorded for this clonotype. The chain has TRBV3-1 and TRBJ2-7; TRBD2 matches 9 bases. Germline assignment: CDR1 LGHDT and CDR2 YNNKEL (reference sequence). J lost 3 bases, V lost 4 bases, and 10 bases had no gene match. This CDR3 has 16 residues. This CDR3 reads CASSPAGLAGYYEQYF. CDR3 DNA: TGTGCCAGCAGCCCGGCCGGGCTAGCGGGGTACTACGAGCAGTACTTC.

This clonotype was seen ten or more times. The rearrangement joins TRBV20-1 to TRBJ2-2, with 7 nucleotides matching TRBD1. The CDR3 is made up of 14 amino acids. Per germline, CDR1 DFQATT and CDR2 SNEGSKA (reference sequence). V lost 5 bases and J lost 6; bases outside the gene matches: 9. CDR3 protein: CSAPPRGHAGELFF. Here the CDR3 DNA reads TGCAGTGCTCCCCCTAGGGGGCATGCCGGGGAGCTGTTTTTT.

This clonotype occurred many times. Here the CDR3 reads CATSREEDGYTF. CDR3 nucleotide sequence: TGTGCCACCAGCAGAGAAGAGGATGGCTACACCTTC. The chain is built from TRBV15 and TRBJ1-2; D unresolved. Germline CDR1 and CDR2: LNHNV and YYDKDF (reference sequence). Between the trimmed V and J ends, which lost 0 bases and 6 bases, there was a span of 5 bases. The CDR3 extends over 12 amino acids.

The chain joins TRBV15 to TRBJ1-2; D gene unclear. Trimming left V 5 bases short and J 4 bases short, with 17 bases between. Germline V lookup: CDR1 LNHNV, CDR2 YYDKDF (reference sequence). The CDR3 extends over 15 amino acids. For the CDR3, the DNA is TGTGCCACCAGCTATCAGGTGTGGGAGAGCTATGGCTACACCTTC. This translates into CATSYQVWESYGYTF.

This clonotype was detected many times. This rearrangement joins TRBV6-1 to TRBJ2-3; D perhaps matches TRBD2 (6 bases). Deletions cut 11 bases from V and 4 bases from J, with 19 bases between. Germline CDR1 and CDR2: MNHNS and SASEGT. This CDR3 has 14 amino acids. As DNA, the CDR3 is TGTGCCGCCCAGACTAGTCTGGGAGCAGATACGCAGTATTTT. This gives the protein CAAQTSLGADTQYF.

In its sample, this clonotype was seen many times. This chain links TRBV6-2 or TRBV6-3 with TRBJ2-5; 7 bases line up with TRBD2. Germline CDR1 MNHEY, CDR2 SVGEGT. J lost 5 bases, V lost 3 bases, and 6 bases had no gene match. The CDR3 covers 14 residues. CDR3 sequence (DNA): TGTGCCAGCAGTTATCCCCTCGGGGGGGAGACCCAGTACTTC. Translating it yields CASSYPLGGETQYF.

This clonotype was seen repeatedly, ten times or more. The CDR3 region is CASRSYRDRRMNTEAFF. The CDR3 nucleotides are TGTGCCAGCAGATCTTATCGGGACCGCCGCATGAACACTGAAGCTTTCTTT. This chain links TRBV28 with TRBJ1-1, with D possibly matching TRBD1 (5 bases). Trimming took off 6 bases at V and 0 bases at J, with 20 bases between the two ends. The germline V gene encodes CDR1 MDHEN and CDR2 SYDVKM. CDR3 length: 17 residues.

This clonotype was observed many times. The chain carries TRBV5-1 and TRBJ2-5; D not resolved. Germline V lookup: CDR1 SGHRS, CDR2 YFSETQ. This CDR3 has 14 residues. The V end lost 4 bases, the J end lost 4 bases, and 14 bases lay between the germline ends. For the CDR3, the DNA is TGCGCCAGCAGCCCTGGGGTAGCTGGAGAGACCCAGTACTTC. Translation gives CASSPGVAGETQYF.